Shown below are 25 T cell receptor beta chains from a single sample sequenced in a study of naive and memory T cell subsets. Amplification of ligated cDNA took four PCR rounds with SP2 and nested alpha and beta constant primers. MiXCR, run by TCRdb on the UMI-ligation and nested PCR reads, gives a single entry per CDR3 protein. The sample yields 35,000 to 40,000 distinct CDR3 sequences, approximately 9.9% seen once. Treatment noted: skin biopsy from PPD injection site in Mantoux-positive individual. An oligonucleotide containing a UMI was ligated to the 3' end of TCR cDNA. Sequenced here: skin, sampled from a tuberculin skin test site. The receptors derive from an adult in good health.

There are many counts of this clonotype. The chain is built from TRBV18 and TRBJ2-7; no clear D. The CDR3 covers 11 residues. Germline CDR1 reads KGHSH; CDR2 reads LQKENI. V lost 4 bases and J lost 4, with 5 bases in between. The CDR3 loop reads CASSQGYEQYF. CDR3 DNA sequence: TGTGCCAGCTCACAGGGTTACGAGCAGTACTTC.

J is TRBJ2-5 and V is TRBV6-1; D is uncertain. Trimming stripped 7 bases from V and 7 bases from J, with 13 bases between. The germline gives CDR1 MNHNS, CDR2 SASEGT. This CDR3 is 12 amino acids long. The CDR3 nucleotides are TGTGCCAGCACTCCAGCGTTGTGGACCCAGTACTTC. Encoded protein: CASTPALWTQYF.

At least ten counts were recorded for this clonotype. The chain employs TRBV6-6 and TRBJ1-1, with D unclear. Germline V lookup: CDR1 MNHNY, CDR2 SVGAGI (reference sequence). CDR3 length: 15 amino acids. V gave up 0 bases and J gave up 3 bases, with 11 bases separating them. The CDR3 here is CASSYSKFLDTEAFF. The DNA for the CDR3 is TGTGCCAGCAGTTACTCGAAGTTTCTGGACACTGAAGCTTTCTTT.

This clonotype counts as medium-sized. In DNA, the CDR3 is TGTGCCAGCTCCCTCGACGGGGGGGCGAAGTTTGGCTACACCTTC. Translating gives CASSLDGGAKFGYTF. V and J are TRBV18 and TRBJ1-2; D possibly corresponds to TRBD1 (6 bases). Germline V gene sequence: CDR1 KGHSH, CDR2 LQKENI. The V gene lost 6 bases and the J gene lost 7 bases, with 21 bases spanning the gap. The CDR3 contains 15 residues.

This clonotype has just one count. This may come from a read error, since a much larger clone is one base off. V usage is TRBV3-1 and J usage is TRBJ2-7; TRBD1 is a possible D gene (6 bases). This CDR3 spans 14 amino acids. CDR1 LGHDT and CDR2 YNNKEL come from the germline V gene (reference sequence). V was trimmed by 5 bases and J by 0 bases, leaving 11 bases between them. Written as DNA, the CDR3 is TGTGCCAGCAGCTGGGACATCTCCTCCTACGAGCAGTACTTC. It translates to CASSWDISSYEQYF.

V and J are TRBV7-2 and TRBJ1-4, with 10 nucleotides matching TRBD1. CDR1 is SGHTA and CDR2 is FQGNSA in the germline V gene. The CDR3 length is 15 residues. V was clipped by 5 bases and J by 6 bases; unmatched bases: 6. CDR3 protein: CASSPGQGGYEKLFF. DNA for the CDR3: TGTGCCAGCAGCCCCGGACAGGGGGGTTATGAAAAACTGTTTTTT. The entire variable domain, with the rest obtained from reference TRBV7-2 and TRBJ1-4, is as follows: GAGVSQSPSNKVTEKGKDVELRCDPISGHTALYWYRQSLGQGLEFLIYFQGNSAPDKSGLPSDRFSAERTGGSVSTLTIQRTQQEDSAVYLCASSPGQGGYEKLFFGSGTQLSVL.

The chain combines TRBV27 with TRBJ2-4, with D uncertain. The V end was cut by 0 bases, the J end by 5 bases, with 5 bases between. This CDR3 has 13 amino acids. CDR1 MNHEY and CDR2 SMNVEV come from the germline V gene (reference sequence). CDR3 in amino acids: CASSLSSQNIQYF. The CDR3 DNA reads as TGTGCCAGCAGTTTATCGTCCCAAAACATTCAGTACTTC.

This sequence joins TRBV20-1 and TRBJ2-5; 7 bases align to TRBD2. Germline CDR1 is DFQATT and CDR2 is SNEGSKA (reference sequence). V was clipped by 5 bases and J by 2 bases; unmatched bases: 5. The CDR3 contains 13 residues. This CDR3 is CSAPSGTQETQYF. CDR3 bases: TGCAGTGCTCCGAGCGGGACTCAAGAGACCCAGTACTTC.

The chain combines TRBV2 with TRBJ1-1; D is unclear. Per germline, CDR1 SNHLY and CDR2 FYNNEI. The CDR3 spans 14 residues. V was clipped by 1 base and J by 5 bases, with 11 bases between them. CDR3 amino acids: CASSEGRRLTEAFF. The CDR3 nucleotides are TGTGCCAGCAGTGAAGGCCGCAGGCTGACTGAAGCTTTCTTT.

This clonotype has more than one count but fewer than ten. The rearrangement joins TRBV6-1 to TRBJ1-2, with 9 bases lining up with TRBD1. The trim removed 5 bases at V and 7 bases at J, leaving 8 bases unmatched. Germline V CDR1 and CDR2: MNHNS, SASEGT. The CDR3 contains 14 residues. The CDR3 coding sequence is TGTGCCAGCAGTATCGACAGGGGGGCTGGTGGCTACACCTTC. Translated: CASSIDRGAGGYTF.

This clonotype was recorded at least ten times. This chain joins TRBV3-1 and TRBJ1-1; D is uncertain. Trimming shortened V by 0 bases and J by 1 base, and 3 bases separated the two germline ends. Germline V CDR1 and CDR2: LGHDT, YNNKEL (reference sequence). The CDR3 spans 13 residues. This chain's CDR3 is CASSQEQNTEAFF. The CDR3 DNA follows: TGTGCCAGCAGCCAAGAACAGAACACTGAAGCTTTCTTT.

Only a few counts were recorded for this clonotype. This chain joins TRBV9 and TRBJ2-7; possibly TRBD1 for D (7 bases). Between the trimmed V and J ends, which lost 3 bases and 0 bases, there was a span of 13 bases. The CDR3 runs to 15 residues. Germline-derived CDR1 and CDR2 are SGDLS and YYNGEE. The DNA of the CDR3 is TGTGCCAGCAGCGAGAGACAGGGAGGCTCCTACGAGCAGTACTTC. It codes for CASSERQGGSYEQYF.

This clonotype was observed a handful of times. The genes are TRBV18 and TRBJ1-1; no clear D gene. The CDR3 has 12 amino acids. Germline CDR1 KGHSH, CDR2 LQKENI. V was clipped by 5 bases and J by 11 bases, with 15 bases between them. CDR3 amino acids: CASSSSPVGAFF. The DNA for the CDR3 is TGTGCCAGCTCATCGAGCCCCGTGGGGGCTTTCTTT.

This clonotype was counted only a few times. CDR3 nucleotides: TGCAGTGCTAGAGTGACAGCTTCCCCCGAGACCACTGAAGCTTTCTTT. Translated: CSARVTASPETTEAFF. The chain joins TRBV20-1 to TRBJ1-1; maybe TRBD1 (5 bases). Trimming took 1 base from V and 4 from J, leaving 19 bases between them. CDR1 and CDR2 (germline): DFQATT, SNEGSKA (reference sequence). The CDR3 extends over 16 amino acids.

This clonotype was seen repeatedly, ten times or more. The chain combines TRBV20-1 with TRBJ2-6; possibly TRBD1 or TRBD2 for D (5 bases each). Trimming left V 1 base short and J 1 base short, with 14 bases between. This CDR3 has 17 amino acids. Per germline, CDR1 DFQATT and CDR2 SNEGSKA (reference sequence). CDR3 sequence (DNA): TGCAGTGCTAGAGTGCGGGCAGGGCTGTCTGGGGCCAACGTCCTGACTTTC. This sequence encodes CSARVRAGLSGANVLTF.

This clonotype was counted at least ten times. The chain is built from TRBV11-1 and TRBJ2-5; 9 bases match TRBD1. The CDR3 length is 17 residues. CDR1 and CDR2 from the germline V gene are SGHAT and FQDESV (reference sequence). V lost 2 bases and J lost 0; bases outside the gene matches: 7. CDR3 nucleotides: TGTGCCAGCAGCTTAACAGTGGACAGGGGCGACCAAGAGACCCAGTACTTC. It translates to CASSLTVDRGDQETQYF.

The table lists this clonotype with many counts. The genes are TRBV3-1 and TRBJ2-7; TRBD2 matches 11 bases. V dropped 4 bases and J dropped 6; count of bases not matched to a gene: 8. The CDR3 runs 15 residues. Germline CDR1 reads LGHDT; CDR2 reads YNNKEL (reference sequence). CDR3 residues: CASSPPTSGVGEQYF. DNA for the CDR3: TGTGCCAGCAGCCCACCGACTAGCGGGGTAGGCGAGCAGTACTTC.

The chain uses TRBV9 and TRBJ2-1, with TRBD1 matching over 7 bases. Trimming removed 0 bases from V and 10 bases from J; junction bases left unmatched: 13. Germline CDR1 and CDR2: SGDLS and YYNGEE. This CDR3 comprises 16 residues. CDR3 nucleotide sequence: TGTGCCAGCAGCGTAGAGGGGGCAGCGACTTGGCGGGAGCAGTTCTTC. It encodes CASSVEGAATWREQFF. Drawing the rest from reference TRBV9 and TRBJ2-1, the complete variable domain is DSGVTQTPKHLITATGQRVTLRCSPRSGDLSVYWYQQSLDQGLQFLIQYYNGEERAKGNILERFSAQQFPDLHSELNLSSLELGDSALYFCASSVEGAATWREQFFGPGTRLTVL.

The J gene is TRBJ2-3, the V gene TRBV7-9; D might be TRBD1 (6 bases). Between the trimmed V and J ends, which lost 5 bases and 4 bases, there was a span of 13 bases. CDR1 and CDR2 (germline): SEHNR, FQNEAQ (reference sequence). This CDR3 comprises 14 residues. CDR3 nucleotides: TGTGCCAGCAGCACAGCCCGGACAGCAGATACGCAGTATTTT. It codes for CASSTARTADTQYF. Combining the CDR3 with reference TRBV7-9 and TRBJ2-3 gives the whole variable domain DTGVSQNPRHKITKRGQNVTFRCDPISEHNRLYWYRQTLGQGPEFLTYFQNEAQLEKSRLLSDRFSAERPKGSFSTLEIQRTEQGDSAMYLCASSTARTADTQYFGPGTRLTVL.

This clonotype was recorded a few times. The chain links TRBV7-6 to TRBJ2-5; D not resolved. Trimming pared 0 bases from V and 5 bases from J, leaving 13 bases between. The CDR3 length is 15 residues. Looked up from germline, CDR1 is SGHVS and CDR2 is FNYEAQ. CDR3 bases: TGTGCCAGCAGCTTAGCGTCGGCTAGAGTGGAGACCCAGTACTTC. It is translated as CASSLASARVETQYF. The full variable domain, rest sourced from reference TRBV7-6 and TRBJ2-5, is GAGVSQSPRYKVTKRGQDVALRCDPISGHVSLYWYRQALGQGPEFLTYFNYEAQQDKSGLPNDRFSAERPEGSISTLTIQRTEQRDSAMYRCASSLASARVETQYFGPGTRLLVL.

This clonotype was seen many times. The rearrangement links TRBV6-2 or TRBV6-3 to TRBJ2-6; D gene ambiguous. The V gene lost 1 base and the J gene lost 0 bases, with 13 bases spanning the gap. This CDR3 comprises 18 residues. Germline loops: CDR1 MNHEY, CDR2 SVGEGT. CDR3 DNA: TGTGCCAGCAGTTACTTTTCCAGAACCTACTCTGGGGCCAACGTCCTGACTTTC. Protein sequence: CASSYFSRTYSGANVLTF.

DNA of the CDR3: TGTGCCAGCAGTTTACAGGGATACCAGCCCCAGCATTTT. This translates into CASSLQGYQPQHF. The V call is TRBV27, the J call TRBJ1-5, with TRBD1 as a possible D gene (5 bases). The V end was cut by 2 bases, the J end by 7 bases, with 9 bases between. This CDR3 has 13 amino acids. Germline values: CDR1 MNHEY, CDR2 SMNVEV (reference sequence).

V usage is TRBV20-1 and J usage is TRBJ2-1; perhaps TRBD1 as D (6 bases). V shed 0 bases and J shed 7 bases, with 13 bases lying between them. This CDR3 is 14 amino acids long. Looked up from germline, CDR1 is DFQATT and CDR2 is SNEGSKA (reference sequence). DNA for the CDR3: TGCAGTGCTAGAGAGGCTACAGGGAAGAATGAGCAGTTCTTC. It codes for CSAREATGKNEQFF.

This clonotype was found a few times. This chain connects TRBV19 to TRBJ2-1; 10 bases are shared with TRBD2. The CDR3 is made up of 17 amino acids. J gave up 0 bases and V 1 base, and 3 bases lay outside the gene matches. CDR1 LNHDA and CDR2 SQIVND come from the germline V gene (reference sequence). DNA for the CDR3: TGTGCCAGTAGTATAGCCACTAGCGGGAACTCCTACAATGAGCAGTTCTTC. Its protein product is CASSIATSGNSYNEQFF.

The chain is built from TRBV7-8 and TRBJ2-1; D could derive from TRBD1 or TRBD2 (5 bases each). Looked up from germline, CDR1 is SGHVS and CDR2 is FQNEAQ. The CDR3 runs to 15 residues. V was trimmed by 5 bases and J by 2 bases, leaving 13 bases between them. The CDR3 DNA reads TGTGCCAGCAGCATCCGGGGACCGCCCTACAATGAGCAGTTCTTC. It codes for CASSIRGPPYNEQFF.